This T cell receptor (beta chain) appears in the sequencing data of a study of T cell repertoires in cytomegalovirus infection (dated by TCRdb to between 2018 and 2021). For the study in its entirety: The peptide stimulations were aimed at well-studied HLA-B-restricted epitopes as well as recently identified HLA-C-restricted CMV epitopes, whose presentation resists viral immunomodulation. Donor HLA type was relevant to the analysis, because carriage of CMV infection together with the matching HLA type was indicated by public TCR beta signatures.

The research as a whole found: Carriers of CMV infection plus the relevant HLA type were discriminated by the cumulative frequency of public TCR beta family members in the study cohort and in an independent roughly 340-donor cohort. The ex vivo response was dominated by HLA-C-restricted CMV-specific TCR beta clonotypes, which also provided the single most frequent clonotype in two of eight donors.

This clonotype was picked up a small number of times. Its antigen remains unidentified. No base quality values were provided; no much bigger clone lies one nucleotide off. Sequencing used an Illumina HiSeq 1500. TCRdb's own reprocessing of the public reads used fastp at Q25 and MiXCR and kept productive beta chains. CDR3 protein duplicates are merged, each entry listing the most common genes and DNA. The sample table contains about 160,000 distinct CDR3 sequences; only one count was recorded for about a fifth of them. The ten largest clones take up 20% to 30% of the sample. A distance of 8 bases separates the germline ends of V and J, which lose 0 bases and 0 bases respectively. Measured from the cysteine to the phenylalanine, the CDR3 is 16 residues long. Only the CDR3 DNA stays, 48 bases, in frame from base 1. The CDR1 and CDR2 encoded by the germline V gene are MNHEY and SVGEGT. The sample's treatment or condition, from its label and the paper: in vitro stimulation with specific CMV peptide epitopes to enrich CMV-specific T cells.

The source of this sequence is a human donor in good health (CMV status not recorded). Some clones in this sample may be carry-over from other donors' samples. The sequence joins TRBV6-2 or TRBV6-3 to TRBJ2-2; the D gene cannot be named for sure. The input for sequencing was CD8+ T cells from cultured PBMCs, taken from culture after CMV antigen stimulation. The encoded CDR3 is CASSYSVIPNTGELFF. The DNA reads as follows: TGTGCCAGCAGTTACTCGGTCATACCGAACACCGGGGAGCTGTTTTTT.